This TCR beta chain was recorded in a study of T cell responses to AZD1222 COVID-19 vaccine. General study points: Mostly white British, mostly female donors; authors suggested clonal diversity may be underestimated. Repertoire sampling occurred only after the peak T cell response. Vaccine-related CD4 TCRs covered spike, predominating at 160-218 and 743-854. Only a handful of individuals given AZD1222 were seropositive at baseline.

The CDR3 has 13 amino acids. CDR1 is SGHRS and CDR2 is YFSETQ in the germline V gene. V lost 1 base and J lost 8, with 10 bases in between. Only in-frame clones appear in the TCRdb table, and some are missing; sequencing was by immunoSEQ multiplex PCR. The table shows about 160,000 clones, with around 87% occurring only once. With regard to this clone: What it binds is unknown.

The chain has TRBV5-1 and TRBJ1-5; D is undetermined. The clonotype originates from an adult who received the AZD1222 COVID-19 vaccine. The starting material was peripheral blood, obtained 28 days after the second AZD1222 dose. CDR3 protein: CASSLSGTEPQHF. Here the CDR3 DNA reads TGCGCCAGCAGCTTGTCAGGCACGGAGCCCCAGCATTTT.